The rows below give T cell receptor beta chains drawn from one sample of a study of human T cells and chemical hapten exposure. Via MiXCR, TCRdb re-called the RACE reads, giving one row per CDR3 protein. The repertoire holds roughly 100,000 distinct CDR3 sequences, with 9.3% as singletons. The sample was whole blood, taken in connection with sensitization to the hapten diphenylcyclopropenone (DPC). The receptors stem from a woman between 40 and 50 years old with alopecia areata. Some clones in this sample may be carry-over from other donors' samples. The CDR3 runs from the conserved cysteine through the conserved F or W. D genes are given only for firm matches. Clone size appears in some rows only: once, few, many, or a class for an expanded clone.

J gene: TRBJ1-5
D gene: .
clone size: many
V gene: TRBV28
CDR3 length: 13
CDR3 DNA: TGTGCCAGCAGCCCACCGGGGGTCGGCCCCCAGCATTTT
CDR3 protein: CASSPPGVGPQHF

J gene: TRBJ2-5
D gene: TRBD2
clone size: few
V gene: TRBV5-1
CDR3 length: 14
CDR3 DNA: TGCGCCAGCAGCCTAGCGGGAGCCCAAGAGACCCAGTACTTC
CDR3 protein: CASSLAGAQETQYF

J gene: TRBJ1-5
D gene: .
clone size: many
V gene: TRBV20-1
CDR3 length: 13
CDR3 DNA: TGCAGTGCTAGACGAGCGAACAATCAGCCCCAGCATTTT
CDR3 protein: CSARRANNQPQHF

J gene: TRBJ2-7
D gene: .
clone size: many
V gene: TRBV20-1
CDR3 length: 12
CDR3 DNA: TGCAGTGCTAGAGTACCCGGGCGCGAGCAGTACTTC
CDR3 protein: CSARVPGREQYF

J gene: TRBJ2-6
D gene: .
clone size: .
V gene: TRBV28
CDR3 length: 15
CDR3 DNA: TGTGCCAGCATTGGAGGCGGGATCGGGGCCAACGTCCTGACTTTC
CDR3 protein: CASIGGGIGANVLTF

J gene: TRBJ2-1
D gene: .
clone size: many
V gene: TRBV5-1
CDR3 length: 15
CDR3 DNA: TGCGCCAGCAGCGGGACCCCTACGATTTCCAATGAGCAGTTCTTC
CDR3 protein: CASSGTPTISNEQFF

J gene: TRBJ1-3
D gene: .
clone size: once
V gene: TRBV12-3/TRBV12-4
CDR3 length: 13
CDR3 DNA: TGTGCCAGCAGCCCCTCAGGGTCCCACACCATATATTTT
CDR3 protein: CASSPSGSHTIYF

J gene: TRBJ1-6
D gene: .
clone size: .
V gene: TRBV2
CDR3 length: 12
CDR3 DNA: TGTGCCAGCCGCAGGGACAATTCACCCCTCGACTTT
CDR3 protein: CASRRDNSPLDF

J gene: TRBJ2-2
D gene: .
clone size: few
V gene: TRBV2
CDR3 length: 14
CDR3 DNA: TGTGCCAGCAGGGGGCCCAGCAACACCGGGGAGCTGTTTTTT
CDR3 protein: CASRGPSNTGELFF

J gene: TRBJ2-7
D gene: .
clone size: .
V gene: TRBV5-4
CDR3 length: 14
CDR3 DNA: TGTGCCAGCAGTTTCGGTCGGGGACCCTACGAGCAGTACTTC
CDR3 protein: CASSFGRGPYEQYF

J gene: TRBJ2-2
D gene: .
clone size: .
V gene: TRBV15
CDR3 length: 14
CDR3 DNA: TGTGCCACCAGCAGAGAGGCCTCCACCGGGGAGCTGTTTTTT
CDR3 protein: CATSREASTGELFF

J gene: TRBJ2-2
D gene: TRBD1
clone size: .
V gene: TRBV7-8
CDR3 length: 17
CDR3 DNA: TGTGCCAGCAGCTTATTGGTGACAGGGCCAAACACCGGGGAGCTGTTTTTT
CDR3 protein: CASSLLVTGPNTGELFF

J gene: TRBJ1-1
D gene: .
clone size: many
V gene: TRBV4-1
CDR3 length: 14
CDR3 DNA: TGCGCCAGCAGCCAAGACAGGAGGGGTGGTGAAGCTTTCTTT
CDR3 protein: CASSQDRRGGEAFF

J gene: TRBJ1-1
D gene: .
clone size: many
V gene: TRBV28
CDR3 length: 14
CDR3 DNA: TGTGCCAGCAGTTTAGGGGGTTCGAACACTGAAGCTTTCTTT
CDR3 protein: CASSLGGSNTEAFF

J gene: TRBJ2-1
D gene: .
clone size: .
V gene: TRBV28
CDR3 length: 13
CDR3 DNA: TGTGCCAGCAGTTTAAGCGGCCACAATGAGCAGTTCTTC
CDR3 protein: CASSLSGHNEQFF

J gene: TRBJ2-5
D gene: .
clone size: .
V gene: TRBV18
CDR3 length: 15
CDR3 DNA: TGTGCCAGCTCACCGACGAGGGGGAGGAAAGAGACCCAGTACTTC
CDR3 protein: CASSPTRGRKETQYF

J gene: TRBJ1-4
D gene: .
clone size: .
V gene: TRBV5-1
CDR3 length: 13
CDR3 DNA: TGCGCCAGCAGCTTGGGGCTTAATGAAAAACTGTTTTTT
CDR3 protein: CASSLGLNEKLFF

J gene: TRBJ2-2
D gene: TRBD1
clone size: .
V gene: TRBV20-1
CDR3 length: 15
CDR3 DNA: TGCAGTGCTAGAGATCAAAGGGGGCCGGGCAAGGAGCTGTTTTTT
CDR3 protein: CSARDQRGPGKELFF